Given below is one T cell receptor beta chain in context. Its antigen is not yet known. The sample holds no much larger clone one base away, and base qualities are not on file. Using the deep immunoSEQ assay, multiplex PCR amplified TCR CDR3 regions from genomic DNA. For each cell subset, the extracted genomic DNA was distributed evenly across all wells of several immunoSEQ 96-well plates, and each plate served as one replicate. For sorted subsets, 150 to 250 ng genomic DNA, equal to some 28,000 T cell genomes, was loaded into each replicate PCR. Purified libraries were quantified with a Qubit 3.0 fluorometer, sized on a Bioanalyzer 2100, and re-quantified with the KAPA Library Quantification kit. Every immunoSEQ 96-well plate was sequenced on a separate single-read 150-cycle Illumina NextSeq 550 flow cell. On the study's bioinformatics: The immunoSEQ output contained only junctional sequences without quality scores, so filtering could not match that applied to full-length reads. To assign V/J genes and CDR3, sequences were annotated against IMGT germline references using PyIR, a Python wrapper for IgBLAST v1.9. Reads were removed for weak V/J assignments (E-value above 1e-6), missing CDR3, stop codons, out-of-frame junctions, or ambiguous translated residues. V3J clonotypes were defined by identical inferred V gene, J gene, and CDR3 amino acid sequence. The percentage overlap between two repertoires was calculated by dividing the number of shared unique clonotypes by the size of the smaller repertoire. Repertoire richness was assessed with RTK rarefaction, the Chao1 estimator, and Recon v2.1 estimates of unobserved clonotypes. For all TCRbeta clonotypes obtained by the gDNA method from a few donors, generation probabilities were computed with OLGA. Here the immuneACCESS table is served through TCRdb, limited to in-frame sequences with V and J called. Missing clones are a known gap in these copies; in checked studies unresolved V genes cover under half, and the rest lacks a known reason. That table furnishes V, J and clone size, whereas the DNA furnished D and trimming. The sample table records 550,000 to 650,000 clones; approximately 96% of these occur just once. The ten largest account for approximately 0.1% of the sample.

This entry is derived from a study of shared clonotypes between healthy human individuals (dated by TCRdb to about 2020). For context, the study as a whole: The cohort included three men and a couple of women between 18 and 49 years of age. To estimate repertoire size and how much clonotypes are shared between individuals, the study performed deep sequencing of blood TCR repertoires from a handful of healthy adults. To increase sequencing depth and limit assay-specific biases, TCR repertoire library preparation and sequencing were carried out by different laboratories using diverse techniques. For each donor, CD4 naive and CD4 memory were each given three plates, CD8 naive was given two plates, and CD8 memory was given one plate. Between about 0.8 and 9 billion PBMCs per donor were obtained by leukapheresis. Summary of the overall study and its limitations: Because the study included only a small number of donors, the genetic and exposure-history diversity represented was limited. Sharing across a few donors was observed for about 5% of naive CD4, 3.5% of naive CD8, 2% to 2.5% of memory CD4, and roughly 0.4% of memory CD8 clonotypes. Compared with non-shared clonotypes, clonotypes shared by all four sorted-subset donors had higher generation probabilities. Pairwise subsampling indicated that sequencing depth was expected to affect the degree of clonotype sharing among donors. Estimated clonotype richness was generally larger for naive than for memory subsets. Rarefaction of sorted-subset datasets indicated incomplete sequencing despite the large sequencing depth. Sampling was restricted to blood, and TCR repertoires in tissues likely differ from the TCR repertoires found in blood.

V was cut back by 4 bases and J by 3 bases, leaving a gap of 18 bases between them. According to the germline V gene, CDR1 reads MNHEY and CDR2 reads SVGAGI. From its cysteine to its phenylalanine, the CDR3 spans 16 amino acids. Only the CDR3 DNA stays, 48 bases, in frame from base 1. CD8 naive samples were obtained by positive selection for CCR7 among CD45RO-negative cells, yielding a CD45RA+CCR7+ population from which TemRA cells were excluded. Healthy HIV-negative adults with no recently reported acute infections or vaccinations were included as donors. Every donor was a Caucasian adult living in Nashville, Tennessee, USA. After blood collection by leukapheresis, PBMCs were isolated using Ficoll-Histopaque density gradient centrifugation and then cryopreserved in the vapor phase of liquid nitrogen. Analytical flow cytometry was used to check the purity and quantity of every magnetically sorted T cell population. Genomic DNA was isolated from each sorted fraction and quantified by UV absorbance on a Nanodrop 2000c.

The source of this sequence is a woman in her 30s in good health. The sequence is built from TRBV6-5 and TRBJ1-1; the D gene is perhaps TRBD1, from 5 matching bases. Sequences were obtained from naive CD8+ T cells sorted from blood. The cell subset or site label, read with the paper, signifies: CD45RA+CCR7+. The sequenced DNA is TGTGCCAGCAGTTTCCTTCGGGGGGGGGAGGACACTGAAGCTTTCTTT. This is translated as CASSFLRGGEDTEAFF.